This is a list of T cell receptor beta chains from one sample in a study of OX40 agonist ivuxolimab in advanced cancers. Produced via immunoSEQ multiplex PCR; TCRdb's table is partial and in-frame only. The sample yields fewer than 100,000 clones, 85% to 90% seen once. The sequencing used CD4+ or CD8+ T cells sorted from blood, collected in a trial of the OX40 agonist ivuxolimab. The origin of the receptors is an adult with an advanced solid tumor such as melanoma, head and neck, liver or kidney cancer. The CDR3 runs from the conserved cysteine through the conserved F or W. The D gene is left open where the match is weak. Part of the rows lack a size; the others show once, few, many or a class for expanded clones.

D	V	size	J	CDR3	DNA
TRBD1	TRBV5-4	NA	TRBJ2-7	CASSLDLTGDEQYF	TGTGCCAGCAGCTTGGACTTAACAGGGGACGAGCAGTACTTC
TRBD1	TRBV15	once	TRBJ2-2	CATSSDLGTGLNWRELFF	TGTGCCACCAGCAGTGATCTCGGGACAGGGTTAAATTGGCGGGAGCTGTTTTTT
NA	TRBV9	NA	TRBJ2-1	CASSPLGGGNEQFF	TGTGCCAGCAGCCCTCTAGGAGGGGGCAATGAGCAGTTCTTC
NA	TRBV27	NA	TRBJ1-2	CASSSQGYGYTF	TGTGCCAGCAGTTCCCAGGGCTATGGCTACACCTTC
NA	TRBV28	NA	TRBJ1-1	CASRRGGVRTEAFF	TGTGCCAGCAGACGAGGGGGAGTGAGAACTGAAGCTTTCTTT
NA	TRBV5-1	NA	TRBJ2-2	CASSFLILNTGELFF	TGCGCCAGCAGCTTTTTAATTTTGAACACCGGGGAGCTGTTTTTT
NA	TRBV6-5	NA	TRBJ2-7	CASSYSNMGLGYEQYF	TGTGCCAGCAGTTACTCGAATATGGGTTTGGGCTACGAGCAGTACTTC
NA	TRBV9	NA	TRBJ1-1	CASSSQVNAEAFF	TGTGCCAGCAGCTCCCAGGTGAATGCTGAAGCTTTCTTT
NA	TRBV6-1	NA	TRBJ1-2	CASTDPGKANYGYTF	TGTGCCAGCACCGACCCCGGAAAGGCTAACTATGGCTACACCTTC
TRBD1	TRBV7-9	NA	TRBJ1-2	CASSFGDRAGGYTF	TGTGCCAGCAGCTTCGGGGACAGGGCCGGTGGCTACACCTTC
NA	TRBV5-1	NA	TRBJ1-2	CASSLRFTLEGVYGYTF	TGCGCCAGCAGCTTGAGATTTACCTTAGAAGGAGTCTATGGCTACACCTTC
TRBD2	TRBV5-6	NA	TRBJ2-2	CASSHLAGDTGELFF	TGTGCCAGCAGCCACCTAGCGGGAGACACCGGGGAGCTGTTTTTT
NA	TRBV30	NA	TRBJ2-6	CAWRAGANVLTF	TGTGCCTGGAGGGCAGGGGCCAACGTCCTGACTTTC
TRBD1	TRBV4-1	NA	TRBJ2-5	CASGQGPRGSSQETQYF	TGCGCCAGCGGCCAAGGCCCCAGGGGGTCATCACAAGAGACCCAGTACTTC
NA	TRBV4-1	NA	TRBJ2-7	CASSQDEGEQYF	TGCGCCAGCAGCCAAGATGAAGGCGAGCAGTACTTC
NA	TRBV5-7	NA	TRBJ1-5	CASSLKAIGSAQHF	TGTGCCAGCAGCTTGAAGGCAATTGGTTCAGCCCAGCATTTT
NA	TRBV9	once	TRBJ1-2	CASSAGGGGLVIGYTF	TGTGCCAGCAGCGCCGGGGGGGGAGGCTTGGTAATAGGCTACACCTTC
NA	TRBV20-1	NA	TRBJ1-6	CSAAGIHF	TGCAGTGCTGCAGGGATCCACTTT
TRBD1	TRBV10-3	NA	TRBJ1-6	CAISSSQGAGSPLHF	TGTGCCATCAGTAGTTCACAGGGGGCTGGGTCACCCCTCCACTTT
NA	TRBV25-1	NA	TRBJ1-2	CASSERRYGGYTF	TGTGCCAGCAGTGAAAGGAGGTATGGTGGCTACACCTTC
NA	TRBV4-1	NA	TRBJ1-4	CASSQALATNEKLFF	TGCGCCAGCAGCCAGGCTCTTGCAACTAATGAAAAACTGTTTTTT
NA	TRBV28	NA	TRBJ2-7	CASTRPGTLLEQYF	TGTGCCAGTACTAGACCAGGAACCCTCCTCGAGCAGTACTTC
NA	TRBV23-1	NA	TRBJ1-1	CASSQPGHLNTEAFF	TGCGCCAGCAGTCAACCGGGACACCTGAACACTGAAGCTTTCTTT
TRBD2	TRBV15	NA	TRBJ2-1	CATSRSRENEQFF	TGTGCCACCAGCAGATCGCGGGAGAATGAGCAGTTCTTC
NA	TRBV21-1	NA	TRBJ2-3	CASIPGLASTDTQYF	TGTGCCAGCATCCCGGGACTAGCGAGCACAGATACGCAGTATTTT
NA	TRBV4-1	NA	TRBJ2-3	CASSLGMTTDTQYF	TGCGCCAGCAGTTTGGGAATGACTACAGATACGCAGTATTTT
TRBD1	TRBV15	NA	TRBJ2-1	CATSRKGTEYNEQFF	TGTGCCACCAGCAGGAAGGGGACAGAGTACAATGAGCAGTTCTTC
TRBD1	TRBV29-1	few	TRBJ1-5	CSVGATGAPQHF	TGCAGCGTGGGGGCTACAGGGGCGCCCCAGCATTTT